One sample yielded the 27 T cell receptor beta chains listed below, sequenced in a study of blood T cells in healthy people across ages. Next came a second PCR, run for roughly 6 to 11 cycles, which used a sample-barcoded 5' primer along with a J-beta primer mix. TCRdb reprocessed the 5' RACE reads via MiXCR and lists one record per CDR3 protein. The sample shows about 760,000 distinct CDR3 sequences, more than 20% of them seen only once. These records were also assigned to another study, of T cells of mothers and their children.

Sequenced sample: blood. The receptors derive from a boy under 18 in good health.

The V and J genes are TRBV12-3 or TRBV12-4 and TRBJ1-6; D is unresolved. The CDR3 runs 16 residues. The V and J ends lost 6 bases and 5 bases respectively, with 17 bases between them. The CDR3 DNA reads TGTGCCAGCAGCTTCCTCCCGGGATTCGATAATTCACCCCTCCACTTT. Translated, it gives CASSFLPGFDNSPLHF.

This clonotype was recorded only once. The chain uses TRBV5-1 and TRBJ2-1; 7 nucleotides match TRBD1. The CDR3 runs to 16 residues. The J segment lost 3 bases and the V segment lost 0 bases, leaving 6 bases of the junction unmatched. Germline CDR1 reads SGHRS; CDR2 reads YFSETQ. The CDR3 reads CASSLAVGQVYNEQFF. The DNA of the CDR3 is TGCGCCAGCAGCTTGGCCGTCGGACAGGTCTACAATGAGCAGTTCTTC.

This clonotype was seen more than once but under ten times. The genes are TRBV7-3 and TRBJ2-7; D is unresolved. The V end lost 2 bases, the J end lost 4 bases, and 15 bases lay between the germline ends. This CDR3 contains 15 residues. The germline CDR1 and CDR2 sequences are SGHTA and FQGTGA. The CDR3 DNA follows: TGTGCCAGCAGCTTATCGGCTAGTGGGCCGTACGAGCAGTACTTC. Translated: CASSLSASGPYEQYF.

This chain joins TRBV27 and TRBJ2-5; no firm D call. This CDR3 contains 17 residues. Trimming pared 3 bases from V and 3 bases from J, leaving 20 bases between. CDR1 and CDR2 (germline): MNHEY, SMNVEV (reference sequence). In DNA, the CDR3 is TGTGCCAGCAGTTTTTTTCGGCTAGGCTCTATGAAAGAGACCCAGTACTTC. This encodes CASSFFRLGSMKETQYF.

In its sample, this clonotype was seen a few times. A junction boundary mismatches the germline segment, possibly from a read error. This chain joins TRBV12-3 or TRBV12-4 and TRBJ2-2, with a weak D call TRBD2 (6 bases). This CDR3 contains 15 residues. Written as DNA, the CDR3 is TGCGCCAGCAGTTGGGATAGCGGCAACACCGGGGAGCTGTTTTTT. This sequence encodes CASSWDSGNTGELFF.

The chain uses TRBV28 and TRBJ1-4; possibly TRBD1 for D (6 bases). Trimming pared 3 bases from V and 6 bases from J, leaving 14 bases between. Germline assignment: CDR1 MDHEN and CDR2 SYDVKM. This CDR3 spans 15 amino acids. CDR3 region: CASSLRGRGDEKLFF. The CDR3 DNA reads as TGTGCCAGCAGTTTGAGGGGGAGGGGGGATGAAAAACTGTTTTTT.

The table lists this clonotype with a few counts. V and J are TRBV7-2 and TRBJ2-5, with a possible D match to TRBD2 (7 bases). Looked up from germline, CDR1 is SGHTA and CDR2 is FQGNSA. The CDR3 spans 13 residues. V was shortened by 5 bases and J by 7 bases, with 14 bases between the two germline ends. The CDR3 protein is CASSQGGVGTQYF. The CDR3 coding sequence is TGTGCCAGCAGCCAAGGGGGGGTTGGGACCCAGTACTTC.

The table lists this clonotype with a few counts. The V gene is TRBV21-1, the J gene TRBJ1-2; TRBD1, as called in the table, went unchecked against the DNA. TRBV21-1 is deemed a pseudogene. The CDR3 extends over 18 amino acids. CDR3 region: CASSEGWRGRIAFAGYTF. The CDR3 DNA is TGTGCCAGCAGCGAAGGGTGGAGGGGGCGCATCGCATTTGCAGGCTACACCTTC.

This chain links TRBV6-2 or TRBV6-3 with TRBJ1-1; 10 nucleotides agree with TRBD1. V shed 5 bases and J 5 bases; nucleotides not matched to a gene: 8. The CDR3 sequence is 15 residues long. The germline gives CDR1 MNHEY, CDR2 SVGEGT. The CDR3 spells CASSLPGQGWTEAFF. The CDR3 nucleotides are TGTGCCAGCAGTCTACCGGGACAGGGGTGGACTGAAGCTTTCTTT.

The rearrangement links TRBV29-1 to TRBJ2-7; 7 nucleotides line up with TRBD1. J lost 4 bases, V lost 0 bases, and 6 bases had no gene match. The CDR3 spans 14 residues. Germline values: CDR1 SQVTM, CDR2 ANQGSEA. The CDR3 nucleotides are TGCAGCGTTGAAGAAAGGGGGACAGTTTACGAGCAGTACTTC. Translated, it gives CSVEERGTVYEQYF.

This clonotype was detected a few times. V usage is TRBV6-5 and J usage is TRBJ2-2; D is undetermined. The CDR3 length is 14 residues. CDR1 is MNHEY and CDR2 is SVGAGI in the germline V gene. Trimming took 4 bases from V and 1 from J, leaving 7 bases between them. This CDR3 reads CASSWGVNTGELFF. The CDR3 bases are TGTGCCAGCAGTTGGGGTGTGAACACCGGGGAGCTGTTTTTT.

CDR3 sequence reads: CAISEQGTPTQFF. The CDR3 region has the DNA TGTGCCATCAGTGAGCAGGGGACTCCTACGCAGTTCTTC. The chain is built from TRBV10-3 and TRBJ2-1; D is perhaps TRBD1 or TRBD2 (6 bases each). The V and J ends lost 2 bases and 12 bases respectively, with 14 bases between them. The CDR3 has 13 amino acids. Per the germline V gene, CDR1 is ENHRY and CDR2 is SYGVKD.

This clonotype was recorded at least ten times. The chain couples TRBV12-3 or TRBV12-4 to TRBJ2-1; no definite D call. The CDR3 contains 11 residues. With 8 bases removed from V and 6 bases from J, the gap between germline ends came to 8 bases. CDR3 DNA sequence: TGTGCCAGCTCAAGTATCAATGAGCAGTTCTTC. Encoded protein: CASSSINEQFF.

The sample holds a few counts of this clonotype. The chain employs TRBV29-1 and TRBJ2-5, with 7 bases identical to TRBD2. Trimming at V came to 4 bases and at J to 11 bases, leaving 7 bases not matched to a gene. Germline V gene sequence: CDR1 SQVTM, CDR2 ANQGSEA. This CDR3 has 11 amino acids. This CDR3 reads CSVGAGREQYF. The CDR3 nucleotides are TGCAGCGTTGGGGCGGGGCGGGAGCAGTACTTC.

This clonotype was seen only a few times. The CDR3 loop reads CASSLVAGGLAKNIQYF. As DNA, the CDR3 is TGCGCCAGCAGCTTGGTAGCGGGGGGGCTCGCCAAAAACATTCAGTACTTC. The chain joins TRBV5-1 to TRBJ2-4; TRBD2 matches 11 bases. This CDR3 is built from 17 residues. The J segment lost 1 base and the V segment lost 0 bases, leaving 3 bases of the junction unmatched. Germline CDR1 SGHRS, CDR2 YFSETQ. Variable domain in full (rest from reference TRBV5-1 and TRBJ2-4): KAGVTQTPRYLIKTRGQQVTLSCSPISGHRSVSWYQQTPGQGLQFLFEYFSETQRNKGNFPGRFSGRQFSNSRSEMNVSTLELGDSALYLCASSLVAGGLAKNIQYFGAGTRLSVL.

This clonotype was picked up one time. The chain has TRBV4-1 and TRBJ1-5; D uncertain. CDR3 length: 15 amino acids. Trimming took off 2 bases at V and 3 bases at J, with 11 bases between the two ends. CDR1 is MGHRA, CDR2 YSYEKL, per germline. The chain's CDR3 is CASSQSTHNNQPQHF. DNA of the CDR3: TGCGCCAGCAGCCAATCGACACATAACAATCAGCCCCAGCATTTT.

The table lists this clonotype with a few counts. This chain joins TRBV4-3 and TRBJ2-5; no reliable D call. From germline, CDR1 is LGHNA and CDR2 YSLEER. V shed 4 bases and J shed 0 bases, with 15 bases lying between them. The CDR3 has 16 residues. The CDR3 region has the DNA TGCGCCAGCAGCCGCACCGCTCTGCCATACCAAGAGACCCAGTACTTC. Its protein is CASSRTALPYQETQYF.

This clonotype was counted a few times. The chain employs TRBV6-1 and TRBJ1-4; 7 bases are a match to TRBD1. Trimming removed 6 bases from V and 4 bases from J; junction bases left unmatched: 11. CDR1 and CDR2 (germline): MNHNS, SASEGT. The CDR3 length is 16 residues. CDR3 sequence reads: CASRGTGTVINEKLFF. The CDR3 DNA follows: TGTGCCAGCAGGGGCACCGGGACAGTTATTAATGAAAAACTGTTTTTT.

In its sample, this clonotype was seen a few times. The V gene is TRBV2, the J gene TRBJ2-7; TRBD2 aligns across 8 bases. V gave up 6 bases and J gave up 6 bases; unmatched junction bases: 1. The CDR3 consists of 11 residues. Germline V gives CDR1 SNHLY, CDR2 FYNNEI. Here the CDR3 DNA reads TGTGCCAGCAGAGCGGGGGCCGAGCAGTACTTC. Translating gives CASRAGAEQYF. Filled out from reference TRBV2 and TRBJ2-7, the complete variable domain reads EPEVTQTPSHQVTQMGQEVILRCVPISNHLYFYWYRQILGQKVEFLVSFYNNEISEKSEIFDDQFSVERPDGSNFTLKIRSTKLEDSAMYFCASRAGAEQYFGPGTRLTVT.

The chain joins TRBV5-1 to TRBJ2-7; D remains unclear. This CDR3 spans 14 amino acids. In germline, CDR1 is SGHRS, CDR2 YFSETQ. V lost 1 base to trimming and J lost 0 bases, with 8 bases between them. The CDR3 reads CASSLFQSSYEQYF. CDR3 in DNA: TGCGCCAGCAGCTTGTTTCAGAGCTCCTACGAGCAGTACTTC.

This chain connects TRBV28 to TRBJ1-3; D may be TRBD1 (6 bases). CDR3 length: 15 amino acids. Germline values: CDR1 MDHEN, CDR2 SYDVKM. V dropped 3 bases and J dropped 0 bases, with 9 bases sitting between them. The DNA for the CDR3 is TGTGCCAGCAGTTTCACGACAGGCTCTGGAAACACCATATATTTT. This encodes CASSFTTGSGNTIYF.

Worth noting for this clonotype: This sequence may be a read error, since a much larger clone differs from it by one base. The chain is built from TRBV7-3 and TRBJ1-1; D gene unclear. In germline, CDR1 is SGHTA, CDR2 FQGTGA. There are 11 residues in the CDR3. The V gene lost 2 bases and the J gene lost 3 bases, with 1 base spanning the gap. The CDR3 region is CASSLHTEAFF. For the CDR3, the DNA is TGTGCCAGCAGCTTACACACTGAAGCTTTCTTT. Using reference TRBV7-3 and TRBJ1-1 for the parts outside the CDR3, the full variable domain is GAGVSQTPSNKVTEKGKYVELRCDPISGHTALYWYRQSLGQGPEFLIYFQGTGAADDSGLPNDRFFAVRPEGSVSTLKIQRTERGDSAVYLCASSLHTEAFFGQGTRLTVV.

The chain has TRBV6-1 and TRBJ1-2; 7 bases line up with TRBD1. After removal of 6 bases from V and 4 bases from J, the junction contained 8 bases not matched to a gene. Germline-derived CDR1 and CDR2 are MNHNS and SASEGT. The CDR3 extends over 14 amino acids. The CDR3 bases are TGTGCCAGCAGCCCTCTACAGGGGACCTATGGCTACACCTTC. It encodes CASSPLQGTYGYTF.

The gene calls are TRBV7-2 and TRBJ2-2; D is unclear. This CDR3 contains 14 residues. Per the germline V gene, CDR1 is SGHTA and CDR2 is FQGNSA. Trimming removed 3 bases from V and 7 bases from J, with 12 bases in between. CDR3 in DNA: TGTGCCAGCAGCTTGGCAGGAGATGGCGGGGAGCTGTTTTTT. Protein sequence: CASSLAGDGGELFF.

On this clonotype: The junction does not match germline at one end; this may be a read error. V usage is TRBV7-7 and J usage is TRBJ1-4; D possibly corresponds to TRBD1 (5 bases). This CDR3 comprises 14 residues. Germline-derived CDR1 and CDR2 are SSHAT and FNYEAQ (reference sequence). The CDR3 loop is CASSSGRTNEKLFF. CDR3 in DNA: TGTGCTAGCAGCTCGGGACGGACGAATGAAAAACTGTTTTTT.

This chain connects TRBV20-1 to TRBJ2-4; unclear D gene. This CDR3 is 14 amino acids long. Trimming pared 6 bases from V and 2 bases from J, leaving 14 bases between. The germline CDR1 and CDR2 sequences are DFQATT and SNEGSKA (reference sequence). The CDR3 nucleotides are TGCAGTGCCCCTAGTACGGATTCCAAAAACATTCAGTACTTC. Translation: CSAPSTDSKNIQYF.

This clonotype was observed a few times. The CDR3 DNA reads TGCAGCGTTCCGGGGGCAGGGACCTACGAGCAGTACTTC. This codes for CSVPGAGTYEQYF. This chain links TRBV29-1 with TRBJ2-7; D might be TRBD1 or TRBD2, each matching 6 bases. The ends were cut back, 5 bases at V and 2 bases at J, with 13 bases in the middle. The CDR3 sequence is 13 residues long. Looked up from germline, CDR1 is SQVTM and CDR2 is ANQGSEA.